Listed here are 20 T cell receptor beta chains from one sample, sequenced in a study of cytomegalovirus exposure and HLA in healthy donors. Researchers ran the PCR with 60 Vbeta and 13 Jbeta primers. TCRdb's copy holds only in-frame clones and misses some; the assay was immunoSEQ multiplex PCR. The sample comprises 150,000 to 200,000 clones, about 81% of which are singletons, and approximately 2% rests with the top ten. The specimen was PBMCs. The origin of the receptors is a young woman in good health and CMV-seropositive.

This clone was seen only once. The V and J genes are TRBV4-3 and TRBJ2-1, with 9 bases aligning to TRBD2. CDR3 length: 19 residues. The germline V gene has CDR1 LGHNA and CDR2 YSLEER. J was trimmed by 0 bases and V by 0 bases; bases with no gene match: 9. The CDR3 sequence: CASSQDLTSGSSSYNEQFF. The CDR3 coding sequence is TGCGCCAGCAGCCAAGACTTAACTAGCGGGTCATCCTCCTACAATGAGCAGTTCTTC.

The V and J genes are TRBV30 and TRBJ1-1, with D maybe TRBD1 (6 bases). This CDR3 comprises 14 residues. The germline gives CDR1 GTSNPN, CDR2 SVGIG (reference sequence). The V end was cut by 1 base, the J end by 2 bases, with 11 bases between. CDR3 DNA sequence: TGTGCCTGGAGTGGCCAGGGGATCAACACTGAAGCTTTCTTT. This gives the protein CAWSGQGINTEAFF.

The chain uses TRBV6-1 and TRBJ1-5, with D possibly being TRBD1 (5 bases). This CDR3 region has 14 residues. V dropped 4 bases and J dropped 6 bases, with 13 bases sitting between them. Germline lookup yields CDR1 MNHNS and CDR2 SASEGT. The CDR3 DNA is TGTGCCAGCAGTGGACAGTATAGTCGTCAGCCCCAGCATTTT. It codes for CASSGQYSRQPQHF.

This clone was detected only a few times. The chain combines TRBV11-2 with TRBJ1-5; 11 bases agree with TRBD1. Germline trimming cut 8 bases from V and 7 bases from J; bases unmatched to any gene: 4. Germline CDR1 SGHAT, CDR2 FQNNGV. This CDR3 region has 13 residues. CDR3 residues: CASGRDRGQPQHF. The DNA for the CDR3 is TGTGCCAGCGGCCGGGACAGGGGGCAGCCCCAGCATTTT.

This clone appeared a single time. The V and J genes are TRBV19 and TRBJ1-2; no reliable D call. V was clipped by 6 bases and J by 2 bases, with 7 bases between them. This CDR3 comprises 12 residues. Germline V CDR1 and CDR2: LNHDA, SQIVND (reference sequence). CDR3 coding DNA: TGTGCCAGTAGGATATCGAACTATGGCTACACCTTC. Its protein is CASRISNYGYTF.

The V call is TRBV6-6, the J call TRBJ1-5; D is uncertain. Germline assignment: CDR1 MNHNY and CDR2 SVGAGI (reference sequence). The CDR3 has 15 residues. V lost 2 bases, J lost 2 bases, and 10 bases lay in between. CDR3 sequence: CASSYSGEGNQPQHF. In DNA form, the CDR3 reads TGTGCCAGCAGTTACAGTGGAGAGGGCAATCAGCCCCAGCATTTT.

The chain joins TRBV7-6 to TRBJ1-2; D is perhaps TRBD1 (6 bases). V was shortened by 1 base and J by 3 bases, with 15 bases between the two germline ends. Germline V gene sequence: CDR1 SGHVS, CDR2 FNYEAQ. The CDR3 consists of 16 residues. Here the CDR3 DNA reads TGTGCCAGCAGCTTAGATTTAGGGGGACGGTACTATGGCTACACCTTC. Translation: CASSLDLGGRYYGYTF.

V usage is TRBV6-6 and J usage is TRBJ1-4; 9 positions match TRBD1. Trimming at V came to 4 bases and at J to 7 bases, leaving 7 bases not matched to a gene. The CDR3 has 15 residues. CDR1 and CDR2 from the germline V gene are MNHNY and SVGAGI (reference sequence). The CDR3, as DNA: TGTGCCAGCAGTTTAGCACCGGGACAGGGTGAAAAACTGTTTTTT. Its protein product is CASSLAPGQGEKLFF.

CDR3: CASSLTVSQPQHF. As DNA, the CDR3 is TGTGCCAGCAGCTTAACAGTTAGTCAGCCCCAGCATTTT. This sequence joins TRBV7-2 and TRBJ1-5; D is unresolved. Germline V CDR1 and CDR2: SGHTA, FQGNSA. Trimming left V 2 bases short and J 6 bases short, with 8 bases between. CDR3 size: 13 residues.

V is TRBV6-1 and J is TRBJ1-2; D unresolved. V was cut by 7 bases and J by 4 bases, with 19 bases left in between. The germline V gene has CDR1 MNHNS and CDR2 SASEGT. The CDR3 spans 15 residues. The CDR3 region has the DNA TGTGCCAGCATGGAGTACCTACGACTATTCTATGGCTACACCTTC. It translates to CASMEYLRLFYGYTF.

This clone occurred once. The CDR3 protein is CASRRALSGNTIYF. The CDR3 region has the DNA TGTGCCAGCCGGCGGGCACTCTCCGGAAACACCATATATTTT. The rearrangement joins TRBV11-3 to TRBJ1-3; D not resolved. Germline CDR1 reads SGHNT; CDR2 reads YENEEA. The CDR3 runs 14 residues. V was clipped by 8 bases and J by 4 bases, with 15 bases between them.

V usage is TRBV19 and J usage is TRBJ1-1; D call uncertain. This CDR3 is 11 amino acids long. Germline lookup yields CDR1 LNHDA and CDR2 SQIVND (reference sequence). V was cut by 7 bases and J by 1 base, with 4 bases left in between. CDR3 in DNA: TGTGCCAGTAATAAGAACACTGAAGCTTTCTTT. Its translation is CASNKNTEAFF.

The rearrangement joins TRBV6-5 to TRBJ2-7; TRBD1 aligns across 9 bases. V lost 2 bases, J lost 2 bases, and 4 bases stayed unmatched. The CDR3 has 15 amino acids. The V gene's germline CDR1 is MNHEY and CDR2 SVGAGI. The CDR3 spells CASSYGTGSTYEQYF. The CDR3 coding sequence is TGTGCCAGCAGTTACGGGACAGGGAGTACCTACGAGCAGTACTTC.

The rearrangement joins TRBV6-1 to TRBJ1-2, with D possibly matching TRBD1 (5 bases). Per the germline V gene, CDR1 is MNHNS and CDR2 is SASEGT. Trimming removed 0 bases at V and 3 bases at J, with 11 bases between. The CDR3 is made up of 15 amino acids. DNA of the CDR3: TGTGCCAGCAGTGAAGCCCAGGGCCCCTACTATGGCTACACCTTC. Translated: CASSEAQGPYYGYTF.

V gene TRBV7-9 combines with J gene TRBJ1-1, with 8 bases fitting TRBD1. J was trimmed by 3 bases and V by 5 bases; bases with no gene match: 8. The CDR3 runs 15 residues. Germline V gene lookup returns CDR1 SEHNR and CDR2 FQNEAQ (reference sequence). CDR3 sequence (DNA): TGTGCCAGCAGCCCGTGGACAGGGAGGCACACTGAAGCTTTCTTT. This encodes CASSPWTGRHTEAFF.

This clone was counted once. J is TRBJ2-2 and V is TRBV28; a weak D match, TRBD1 (6 bases). Germline V CDR1 and CDR2: MDHEN, SYDVKM. The V gene lost 6 bases and the J gene lost 6 bases, with 8 bases spanning the gap. The CDR3 extends over 12 amino acids. The CDR3 nucleotides read TGTGCCAGCAGAGAGGGGGCCGGGGAGCTGTTTTTT. Translated, it gives CASREGAGELFF.

CDR3 nucleotide sequence: TGTGCCAGCAGCGACAGGGGGAGTGCAGATACGCAGTATTTT. Translated: CASSDRGSADTQYF. V usage is TRBV11-3 and J usage is TRBJ2-3; 9 bases line up with TRBD1. The CDR3 is 14 amino acids. The junction had 4 bases not matched to a gene; V was cut back by 5 bases and J by 4 bases. Germline lookup yields CDR1 SGHNT and CDR2 YENEEA. Variable domain in full (rest from reference TRBV11-3 and TRBJ2-3): EAGVVQSPRYKIIEKKQPVAFWCNPISGHNTLYWYLQNLGQGPELLIRYENEEAVDDSQLPKDRFSAERLKGVDSTLKIQPAELGDSAVYLCASSDRGSADTQYFGPGTRLTVL.

The table lists this clone with a count of one. The chain uses TRBV29-1 and TRBJ2-5; no clear D. V was shortened by 6 bases and J by 1 base, with 21 bases between the two germline ends. The CDR3 is made up of 16 amino acids. In germline, CDR1 is SQVTM, CDR2 ANQGSEA. The CDR3 DNA follows: TGCAGCGTAATGCAAGACTCCCCGTCGCGCCAAGAGACCCAGTACTTC. Translating it yields CSVMQDSPSRQETQYF.

This clone was recorded only once. The chain links TRBV9 to TRBJ1-5; D is unclear. V lost 7 bases, J lost 2 bases, and 10 bases lay in between. Per germline, CDR1 SGDLS and CDR2 YYNGEE. This CDR3 is built from 13 residues. In DNA form, the CDR3 reads TGTGCCAGCTCTGGCGGGGGCAATCAGCCCCAGCATTTT. Its translation: CASSGGGNQPQHF.

V and J are TRBV6-5 and TRBJ1-2; 7 nucleotides agree with TRBD1. There are 13 residues in the CDR3. Germline V gene sequence: CDR1 MNHEY, CDR2 SVGAGI. The ends lost 4 bases at V and 7 bases at J; junction bases unmatched: 6. The CDR3 loop reads CASSFTGVGGYTF. CDR3 nucleotides: TGTGCCAGCAGTTTTACAGGGGTGGGTGGCTACACCTTC.